One sample yielded the 30 T cell receptor beta chains listed below, sequenced in a study of blood T cell repertoires in COVID-19. Data came from immunoSEQ multiplex PCR; TCRdb stores just in-frame clones and leaves some out. The profile shows around 150,000 clones, 75% to 90% of them singletons. Sequencing was carried out using PBMCs or T cells enriched from blood (not recorded which). Receptor source: a man aged 70 or older who had been exposed to COVID-19.

This chain links TRBV29-1 with TRBJ1-2; the match to TRBD1 covers 7 bases. This CDR3 region has 13 residues. Germline V CDR1 and CDR2: SQVTM, ANQGSEA. V shed 2 bases, J shed 8 bases, and the junction held 8 bases outside the gene matches. The CDR3 coding sequence is TGCAGCGTTGAATGGGACAGTGCGCGGGGCTACACCTTC. This translates into CSVEWDSARGYTF.

The sample holds one count of this clone. The CDR3 spells CASSEGRGAGGYTF. The CDR3 bases are TGTGCCAGCAGTGAAGGGAGGGGCGCGGGGGGCTACACCTTC. The chain has TRBV25-1 and TRBJ1-2, with D perhaps TRBD1 (5 bases). With 2 bases removed from V and 8 bases from J, the gap between germline ends came to 15 bases. Germline V lookup: CDR1 MGHDK, CDR2 SYGVNS. The CDR3 runs to 14 residues.

This clone was seen once. V and J are TRBV19 and TRBJ1-4, with 8 nucleotides matching TRBD1. Germline CDR1 is LNHDA and CDR2 is SQIVND (reference sequence). This CDR3 region has 14 residues. Trimming at V came to 6 bases and at J to 8 bases, leaving 8 bases not matched to a gene. CDR3 sequence: CASSPQGAREKLFF. As DNA, the CDR3 is TGTGCCAGTAGCCCCCAGGGGGCGAGGGAAAAACTGTTTTTT.

The chain carries TRBV21-1 and TRBJ2-5; the table's D call, TRBD2, was not checked against the DNA. TRBV21-1 is assigned pseudogene status. There are 15 residues in the CDR3. The CDR3: CASGGLAEIQETQYF. The CDR3 DNA sequence: TGTGCCAGCGGCGGACTAGCGGAAATACAAGAGACCCAGTACTTC.

This sequence joins TRBV27 and TRBJ2-7; 11 positions agree with TRBD1. V dropped 6 bases and J dropped 5; count of bases not matched to a gene: 27. Germline V lookup: CDR1 MNHEY, CDR2 SMNVEV (reference sequence). CDR3 length equals 21 residues. CDR3 nucleotides: TGTGCCAGCAGCTCCCCCCTACCGGGACAGGGGGAATCAGGGCGACTCCACGAGCAGTACTTC. Amino acid sequence: CASSSPLPGQGESGRLHEQYF.

By share, this clone counts as medium-sized (0.01 to 0.1%). The V and J genes are TRBV15 and TRBJ2-5; TRBD1 is a possible D gene (7 bases). Germline V gene lookup returns CDR1 LNHNV and CDR2 YYDKDF (reference sequence). Trimming stripped 3 bases from V and 2 bases from J, with 13 bases between. The CDR3 extends over 15 amino acids. CDR3 region: CATSRTAGQQETQYF. CDR3 DNA sequence: TGTGCCACCAGCAGGACCGCGGGACAGCAAGAGACCCAGTACTTC. Filled out from reference TRBV15 and TRBJ2-5, the complete variable domain reads DAMVIQNPRYQVTQFGKPVTLSCSQTLNHNVMYWYQQKSSQAPKLLFHYYDKDFNNEADTPDNFQSRRPNTSFCFLDIRSPGLGDTAMYLCATSRTAGQQETQYFGPGTRLLVL.

The genes are TRBV2 and TRBJ2-1; TRBD2 matches at 14 bases. CDR1 and CDR2 (germline): SNHLY, FYNNEI. The CDR3 sequence is 15 residues long. Germline trimming cut 6 bases from V and 10 bases from J; bases unmatched to any gene: 8. The CDR3 spells CASRRLAGGLGEQFF. The CDR3 DNA reads TGTGCCAGCAGGAGACTAGCGGGGGGGCTGGGGGAGCAGTTCTTC.

The V and J genes are TRBV4-1 and TRBJ2-1, with a tentative D call TRBD1 (6 bases). The CDR3 is 14 residues long. Trimming left V 2 bases short and J 9 bases short, with 14 bases between. Germline V gene lookup returns CDR1 MGHRA and CDR2 YSYEKL. The CDR3 bases are TGCGCCAGCAGCCAATCCTGGGGGCCCGGTGAGCAGTTCTTC. Amino acid sequence: CASSQSWGPGEQFF.

The V and J genes are TRBV19 and TRBJ1-4, with 9 bases that match TRBD1. Per the germline V gene, CDR1 is LNHDA and CDR2 is SQIVND (reference sequence). The CDR3 is 17 residues long. V lost 3 bases and J lost 8; bases outside the gene matches: 13. The CDR3 sequence: CASSMEALGQGKEKLFF. CDR3 bases: TGTGCCAGTAGTATGGAGGCTCTCGGACAGGGGAAGGAAAAACTGTTTTTT.

This rearrangement joins TRBV12-3 or TRBV12-4 to TRBJ1-2; TRBD1 matches at 9 bases. The V gene end was trimmed by 5 bases and the J gene end by 8 bases; junction bases not matched to a gene: 6. This CDR3 has 13 amino acids. DNA for the CDR3: TGTGCCAGCAGTGGGGACAGGGAATACGGCTACACCTTC. Amino acids: CASSGDREYGYTF.

This chain uses TRBV18 with TRBJ1-5; a possible D gene is TRBD1 (6 bases). The germline V gene encodes CDR1 KGHSH and CDR2 LQKENI. V lost 5 bases to trimming and J lost 3 bases, with 11 bases between them. The CDR3 totals 14 residues. The DNA for the CDR3 is TGTGCCAGCTCATCTGCAGGGGACAATCAGCCCCAGCATTTT. As protein: CASSSAGDNQPQHF. The entire variable domain, with the rest obtained from reference TRBV18 and TRBJ1-5, is as follows: NAGVMQNPRHLVRRRGQEARLRCSPMKGHSHVYWYRQLPEEGLKFMVYLQKENIIDESGMPKERFSAEFPKEGPSILRIQQVVRGDSAAYFCASSSAGDNQPQHFGDGTRLSIL.

This rearrangement joins TRBV6-2 or TRBV6-3 to TRBJ1-2, with 7 bases that match TRBD1. J gave up 2 bases and V 4 bases, and 7 bases lay outside the gene matches. This CDR3 region has 15 residues. From germline, CDR1 is MNHEY and CDR2 SVGEGT. CDR3 in amino acids: CASSFHRGDNYGYTF. CDR3 in DNA: TGTGCCAGCAGTTTCCACAGGGGTGACAACTATGGCTACACCTTC.

This chain uses TRBV28 with TRBJ1-4; maybe TRBD1 (5 bases). Germline V gene lookup returns CDR1 MDHEN and CDR2 SYDVKM. V lost 5 bases to trimming and J lost 6 bases, with 13 bases between them. CDR3 length: 14 amino acids. This chain's CDR3 is CASSTGLLDEKLFF. Written as DNA, the CDR3 is TGTGCCAGCAGTACAGGCCTACTCGATGAAAAACTGTTTTTT.

CDR3 loop: CASSVATRDGYTF. The DNA of the CDR3 is TGTGCCAGCAGCGTAGCTACGAGGGATGGCTACACCTTC. The chain joins TRBV9 to TRBJ1-2; D is ambiguous. The germline V gene has CDR1 SGDLS and CDR2 YYNGEE. The CDR3 runs to 13 residues. V was pared by 0 bases and J by 6 bases, with 9 bases between.

The chain couples TRBV27 to TRBJ2-2; D perhaps matches TRBD1 (5 bases). The CDR3 length is 15 residues. CDR1 and CDR2 (germline): MNHEY, SMNVEV (reference sequence). V lost 5 bases to trimming and J lost 5 bases, with 15 bases between them. The CDR3 nucleotides read TGTGCCAGCAGTGTTTCAGGGCTGGTGACCGGGGAGCTGTTTTTT. Its translation: CASSVSGLVTGELFF.

V gene TRBV6-1 combines with J gene TRBJ1-1; perhaps TRBD1 as D (6 bases). Germline V CDR1 and CDR2: MNHNS, SASEGT. CDR3 size: 17 residues. With 4 bases removed from V and 2 bases from J, the gap between germline ends came to 20 bases. CDR3 in DNA: TGTGCCAGCAGTGTCACCCGAGCAGGGGCCATTAACACTGAAGCTTTCTTT. The encoded protein is CASSVTRAGAINTEAFF.

This clone was recorded once. The genes are TRBV21-1 and TRBJ1-2; the table's TRBD1 call for D was not verified on the DNA. TRBV21-1 is shown as a pseudogene. CDR3 length: 16 amino acids. As DNA, the CDR3 is TGTGCCAGCAGCAAAGAGTCGGGACAGGGGTTTCAGGGCTACACCTTC. It codes for CASSKESGQGFQGYTF.

This chain links TRBV3-1 (or the pseudogene TRBV3-2) with TRBJ1-1; 9 bases map to TRBD1. The CDR3 totals 13 residues. Trimming removed 4 bases from V and 11 bases from J; junction bases left unmatched: 8. Per the germline V gene, CDR1 is LGHDT and CDR2 is YNNKEL (reference sequence). CDR3 sequence: CASSLKTGTGAFF. The DNA of the CDR3 is TGTGCCAGCAGCCTTAAGACTGGGACAGGGGCTTTCTTT.

The J gene is TRBJ1-5, the V gene TRBV6-2 or TRBV6-3, with 7 bases that match TRBD1. Germline V gene lookup returns CDR1 MNHEY and CDR2 SVGEGT. V gave up 4 bases and J gave up 4 bases; unmatched junction bases: 1. CDR3 length: 13 amino acids. The CDR3 protein is CASSSQGNQPQHF. In DNA, the CDR3 is TGTGCCAGCAGTTCACAGGGGAATCAGCCCCAGCATTTT.

The chain combines TRBV14 with TRBJ1-6, with D possibly TRBD1 on 5 matching bases. Germline CDR1 and CDR2: SGHDN and FVKESK. This CDR3 is built from 14 residues. Trimming took off 3 bases at V and 10 bases at J, with 13 bases between the two ends. The CDR3 spells CASSQGGVRSPLHF. CDR3 sequence (DNA): TGTGCCAGCAGCCAGGGAGGGGTACGATCACCCCTCCACTTT. Variable domain in full (rest from reference TRBV14 and TRBJ1-6): EAGVTQFPSHSVIEKGQTVTLRCDPISGHDNLYWYRRVMGKEIKFLLHFVKESKQDESGMPNNRFLAERTGGTYSTLKVQPAELEDSGVYFCASSQGGVRSPLHFGNGTRLTVT.

J is TRBJ1-1 and V is TRBV7-9; a possible D gene is TRBD1 (5 bases). The CDR3 length is 15 residues. The V end was cut by 0 bases, the J end by 1 base, with 9 bases between. CDR1 SEHNR and CDR2 FQNEAQ come from the germline V gene (reference sequence). This CDR3 is CASSLAWTSNTEAFF. The DNA for the CDR3 is TGTGCCAGCAGCTTAGCGTGGACATCGAACACTGAAGCTTTCTTT.

The chain links TRBV28 to TRBJ1-1; TRBD1 matches at 7 bases. The CDR3 has 15 amino acids. V was clipped by 4 bases and J by 1 base; unmatched bases: 6. Germline loops: CDR1 MDHEN, CDR2 SYDVKM. The CDR3 loop is CASSSTGRSNTEAFF. Written as DNA, the CDR3 is TGTGCCAGCAGTTCGACAGGGAGGTCGAACACTGAAGCTTTCTTT.

This chain links TRBV6-2 or TRBV6-3 with TRBJ1-2; maybe TRBD1 (6 bases). CDR3 length: 13 amino acids. The germline V gene has CDR1 MNHEY and CDR2 SVGEGT. V lost 5 bases, J lost 10 bases, and 17 bases lay in between. CDR3 bases: TGTGCCAGCAGTGCCAACCTCCCAGGGGTCTACACCTTC. It yields the protein CASSANLPGVYTF.

The chain joins TRBV7-2 to TRBJ1-2; maybe TRBD1 (6 bases). Trimming removed 6 bases from V and 2 bases from J, with 13 bases in between. The CDR3 is made up of 14 amino acids. Germline lookup yields CDR1 SGHTA and CDR2 FQGNSA. The CDR3 region is CASRPQGFNYGYTF. Here the CDR3 DNA reads TGTGCCAGCAGACCACAGGGTTTCAACTATGGCTACACCTTC.

The V call is TRBV19, the J call TRBJ1-6; 8 nucleotides agree with TRBD1. V lost 5 bases and J lost 7; bases outside the gene matches: 4. The germline V gene encodes CDR1 LNHDA and CDR2 SQIVND (reference sequence). The CDR3 length is 14 residues. CDR3 amino acids: CASSFGQGNSPLHF. The CDR3 nucleotides read TGTGCCAGTAGTTTTGGACAGGGCAATTCACCCCTCCACTTT.

The chain joins TRBV19 to TRBJ2-5; D remains unclear. From germline, CDR1 is LNHDA and CDR2 SQIVND (reference sequence). Trimming cost V 3 bases and J 1 base, with 9 bases left between them. This CDR3 has 14 residues. The CDR3 here is CASSMGTAQETQYF. The CDR3 DNA follows: TGTGCCAGTAGTATGGGCACGGCCCAAGAGACCCAGTACTTC. The full variable domain, completed using reference TRBV19 and TRBJ2-5, is DGGITQSPKYLFRKEGQNVTLSCEQNLNHDAMYWYRQDPGQGLRLIYYSQIVNDFQKGDIAEGYSVSREKKESFPLTVTSAQKNPTAFYLCASSMGTAQETQYFGPGTRLLVL.

This clone occurred once. V and J are TRBV7-2 and TRBJ1-1, with 7 bases matching TRBD1. V shed 5 bases, J shed 1 base, and the junction held 4 bases outside the gene matches. CDR3 size: 14 residues. From germline, CDR1 is SGHTA and CDR2 FQGNSA. Here the CDR3 reads CASSAGQANTEAFF. The CDR3 DNA is TGTGCCAGCAGCGCCGGACAGGCGAACACTGAAGCTTTCTTT.

The chain combines TRBV18 with TRBJ2-7; D is perhaps TRBD1 (5 bases). The CDR3 has 14 amino acids. Trimming removed 2 bases from V and 6 bases from J, with 14 bases in between. The germline V gene has CDR1 KGHSH and CDR2 LQKENI. The CDR3 region is CASSPLENTGEQYF. In DNA, the CDR3 is TGTGCCAGCTCACCATTAGAGAACACAGGCGAGCAGTACTTC.

The CDR3 coding sequence is TGTGCCAGCAGCCGAACAGGGGGCGGTGGCTACACCTTC. Protein sequence: CASSRTGGGGYTF. This chain uses TRBV9 with TRBJ1-2, with 9 bases lining up with TRBD1. The V gene end was trimmed by 4 bases and the J gene end by 7 bases; junction bases not matched to a gene: 5. CDR3 length: 13 amino acids. Germline V gives CDR1 SGDLS, CDR2 YYNGEE.

The J gene is TRBJ2-3, the V gene TRBV18; 12 nucleotides line up with TRBD1. The V gene's germline CDR1 is KGHSH and CDR2 LQKENI. V trimming: 5 bases; J trimming: 5 bases; junction bases outside the gene matches: 11. CDR3 size: 17 residues. Written as DNA, the CDR3 is TGTGCCAGCTCATCAAGGCCGGGACAGGGGGCAGGAGATACGCAGTATTTT. This translates into CASSSRPGQGAGDTQYF.